A single sample gave rise to the 8 T cell receptor beta chains below, sequenced in a study of blood T cell repertoires in COVID-19. The table came from immunoSEQ multiplex PCR; TCRdb's copy has only in-frame clones and leaves some out. This sample has fewer than 85,000 clones, with less than 95% found just once. Sequenced sample: peripheral blood. Every receptor here comes from a woman aged 45-65 years in a cohort sampled during active COVID-19.

The chain recombines TRBV20-1 with TRBJ1-2; D ambiguous. The CDR3 runs 11 residues. The germline V gene encodes CDR1 DFQATT and CDR2 SNEGSKA (reference sequence). Trimming left V 6 bases short and J 4 bases short, with 9 bases between. The CDR3 spells CSASGLYGYTF. Written as DNA, the CDR3 is TGCAGTGCCAGTGGGCTCTATGGCTACACCTTC.

The J gene is TRBJ2-6, the V gene TRBV29-1; unclear D gene. CDR3 length: 13 amino acids. V was trimmed by 7 bases and J by 0 bases, leaving 7 bases between them. CDR1 is SQVTM and CDR2 is ANQGSEA in the germline V gene. Written as DNA, the CDR3 is TGCAGCGCCCACAGCTCTGGGGCCAACGTCCTGACTTTC. Translating gives CSAHSSGANVLTF.

The table lists this clone with a count of one. The rearrangement uses TRBV9 and TRBJ2-2, with 9 nucleotides matching TRBD1. Trimming at V came to 6 bases and at J to 6 bases, leaving 3 bases not matched to a gene. The V gene's germline CDR1 is SGDLS and CDR2 YYNGEE. The length of the CDR3 is 13 residues. This CDR3 is CASTTGGSGELFF. CDR3 coding DNA: TGTGCCAGCACAACAGGGGGCTCCGGGGAGCTGTTTTTT.

The chain is built from TRBV28 and TRBJ1-2; D perhaps matches TRBD1 (5 bases). Looked up from germline, CDR1 is MDHEN and CDR2 is SYDVKM. CDR3 length equals 14 residues. Trimming took 3 bases from V and 8 from J, leaving 16 bases between them. In DNA form, the CDR3 reads TGTGCCAGCAGTTTTCGGGGGTTTGGGGACGGCTACACCTTC. It specifies CASSFRGFGDGYTF.

The V call is TRBV19, the J call TRBJ1-5; 7 bases are shared with TRBD1. Germline V gene data show CDR1 as LNHDA and CDR2 as SQIVND (reference sequence). V lost 11 bases to trimming and J lost 6 bases; unmatched junction nucleotides: 10. The CDR3 is made up of 13 amino acids. CDR3 coding DNA: TGTGCCTCCGACAGGGAAGGGGGTCAGCCCCAGCATTTT. Protein product: CASDREGGQPQHF. Full variable domain (rest looked up from reference TRBV19 and TRBJ1-5): DGGITQSPKYLFRKEGQNVTLSCEQNLNHDAMYWYRQDPGQGLRLIYYSQIVNDFQKGDIAEGYSVSREKKESFPLTVTSAQKNPTAFYLCASDREGGQPQHFGDGTRLSIL.

This chain uses TRBV6-5 with TRBJ1-5; 9 bases are a match to TRBD1. The CDR3 totals 14 residues. J gave up 6 bases and V 6 bases, and 6 bases lay outside the gene matches. Per germline, CDR1 MNHEY and CDR2 SVGAGI. CDR3 residues: CASRPTGGGQPQHF. DNA for the CDR3: TGTGCCAGCAGACCCACAGGGGGCGGTCAGCCCCAGCATTTT.

The chain joins TRBV9 to TRBJ1-6; the D gene is possibly TRBD1 (6 bases). The germline V and J ends were trimmed by 0 bases and 13 bases, with 20 bases remaining between them. From germline, CDR1 is SGDLS and CDR2 YYNGEE. This CDR3 has 16 residues. CDR3 protein: CASSVGGHGAPGPLHF. The DNA for the CDR3 is TGTGCCAGCAGCGTAGGGGGACACGGCGCTCCGGGGCCCCTCCACTTT.

V usage is TRBV9 and J usage is TRBJ2-7; 8 positions match TRBD2. CDR1 and CDR2 (germline): SGDLS, YYNGEE. This CDR3 comprises 16 residues. Germline trimming cut 3 bases from V and 2 bases from J; bases unmatched to any gene: 10. CDR3 region: CASSAPGGAGPYEQYF. The CDR3 coding sequence is TGTGCCAGCAGCGCACCCGGGGGGGCGGGACCCTACGAGCAGTACTTC.